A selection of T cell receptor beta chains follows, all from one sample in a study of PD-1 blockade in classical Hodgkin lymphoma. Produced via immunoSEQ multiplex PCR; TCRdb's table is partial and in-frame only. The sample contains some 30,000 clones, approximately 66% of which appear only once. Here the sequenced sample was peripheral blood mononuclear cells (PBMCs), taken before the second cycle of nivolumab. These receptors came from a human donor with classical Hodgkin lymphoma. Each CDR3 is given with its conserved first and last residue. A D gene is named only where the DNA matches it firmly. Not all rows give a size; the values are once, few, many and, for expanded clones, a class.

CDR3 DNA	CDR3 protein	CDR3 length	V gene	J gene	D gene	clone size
TGTGCCAGCAGTCTCCCGGAAACCCCAAATCAGCCCCAGCATTTT	CASSLPETPNQPQHF	15	TRBV6-6	TRBJ1-5	NA	NA
TGTGCCAGCAGTCAGGGTAATAATTCACCCCTCCACTTT	CASSQGNNSPLHF	13	TRBV6-5	TRBJ1-6	NA	NA
TGTGCCAGCTCACCACTACCGATGTCCCTTATGAACACTGAAGCTTTCTTT	CASSPLPMSLMNTEAFF	17	TRBV18	TRBJ1-1	NA	few
TGTGCCAGCAGCTTAATAGCGGGAGATCACAATGAGCAGTTCTTC	CASSLIAGDHNEQFF	15	TRBV5-6	TRBJ2-1	TRBD2	NA
TGTGCCAGCAGCTGGTTGGGAGGGGATAGCAATCAGCCCCAGCATTTT	CASSWLGGDSNQPQHF	16	TRBV7-2	TRBJ1-5	NA	NA
TGTGCCAGCAGCGACTCTGGACAGGTGAAGACTGAAGCTTTCTTT	CASSDSGQVKTEAFF	15	TRBV5-6	TRBJ1-1	TRBD1	NA
TGTGCCAGCAGCTTGGGCAGGGGGAGCTCTGGAAACACCATATATTTT	CASSLGRGSSGNTIYF	16	TRBV5-6	TRBJ1-3	TRBD1	NA
TGTGCCAGCAACTTGACCCCCTCCACCCAGACAGGGCAAAACTATGGCTACACCTTC	CASNLTPSTQTGQNYGYTF	19	TRBV5-5	TRBJ1-2	TRBD1	once
TGTGCCAGCAGCTTACCGGGACAGGAAGTAAATCAGCCCCAGCATTTT	CASSLPGQEVNQPQHF	16	TRBV27	TRBJ1-5	TRBD1	NA
TGTGCCAGCAGTTTTAGGGGAGCGGGGTCACCCCTCCACTTT	CASSFRGAGSPLHF	14	TRBV27	TRBJ1-6	NA	few
TGTGCCAGCAGCGGAAGGGGTGACGGGGAGCTGTTTTTT	CASSGRGDGELFF	13	TRBV11-3	TRBJ2-2	NA	few
TGTGCCAGTAGTTGGAATCCGACCGGGACAGGCCGCCAGTACGAGCAGTACTTC	CASSWNPTGTGRQYEQYF	18	TRBV19	TRBJ2-7	TRBD1	NA
TGTGCCACCAGCAGGGGGACAGGGAGCTCCTACGAGCAGTACTTC	CATSRGTGSSYEQYF	15	TRBV15	TRBJ2-7	TRBD1	NA
TGTGCCAGCAGCCCCCTATCCCTGCAAGAGACCCAGTACTTC	CASSPLSLQETQYF	14	TRBV7-2	TRBJ2-5	NA	NA
TGTGCCAGCAGCTTGACAGGGTGGACCGGGGAGCTGTTTTTT	CASSLTGWTGELFF	14	TRBV7-3	TRBJ2-2	TRBD1	NA
TGCAGCGTTCTGCAGGGAGTTGCTACCTATGGCTACACCTTC	CSVLQGVATYGYTF	14	TRBV29-1	TRBJ1-2	NA	once
TGTGCCAGCAGTTACGTGGGGGGAGACTATGGCTACACCTTC	CASSYVGGDYGYTF	14	TRBV6-5	TRBJ1-2	NA	NA
TGTGCCTGGAGTAAGGCGCCTACGTCTAGCCAGCCCCAGCATTTT	CAWSKAPTSSQPQHF	15	TRBV30	TRBJ1-5	NA	NA
TGCGCCAGCAGCTTGGACCCAACTCGGAATGAGCAGTTCTTC	CASSLDPTRNEQFF	14	TRBV5-1	TRBJ2-1	NA	NA
TGTGCCAGCAGTTTCCCGCAGGGGGGCCTCTACGAGCAGTACTTC	CASSFPQGGLYEQYF	15	TRBV28	TRBJ2-7	NA	medium-sized
TGTGCCAGCAGCTTAGTAGGAGCTATAAGGGACAGGGCGCGGGAGCAGTACTTC	CASSLVGAIRDRAREQYF	18	TRBV11-2	TRBJ2-7	TRBD1	NA
TGTGCCAGCAGCTTGGGTAGGGGGGGTCAGCCCCAGCATTTT	CASSLGRGGQPQHF	14	TRBV5-5	TRBJ1-5	NA	NA
TGTGCCAGCAGTGAAGAGGGCGCCCGCTCCTACGAGCAGTACTTC	CASSEEGARSYEQYF	15	TRBV2	TRBJ2-7	NA	few
TGTGCCAGCAGTAACTCGTGGGAGACCCAGTACTTC	CASSNSWETQYF	12	TRBV6-5	TRBJ2-5	NA	NA
TGCGCCAGCAGCTTGCTCTCCGGGACACTCTCCGATTCTGCTTTCTTT	CASSLLSGTLSDSAFF	16	TRBV5-1	TRBJ1-1	NA	NA
TGTGCCAGCAGTTGGGGCACAGGGGTGCGTTCCTACGAGCAGTACTTC	CASSWGTGVRSYEQYF	16	TRBV28	TRBJ2-7	TRBD1	NA
TGTGCCAGCAGCGTAGGGGGTAGGCAGGGGCAAGAGACCCAGTACTTC	CASSVGGRQGQETQYF	16	TRBV9	TRBJ2-5	NA	NA
TGCGCCAGCAGCCAAGATCTCAGTGGCAGTTACGAGCAGTACTTC	CASSQDLSGSYEQYF	15	TRBV4-3	TRBJ2-7	NA	NA
TGCGCCAGCAGTGTTGGGACGGGAGAAGCTTTCTTT	CASSVGTGEAFF	12	TRBV10-1	TRBJ1-1	NA	few
TGTGCCAGTGGCAGGGACTATGGCTACACCTTC	CASGRDYGYTF	11	TRBV6-1	TRBJ1-2	NA	few
TGTGCCAGTAGCTTTGGAGACTCTGGAAACACCATATATTTT	CASSFGDSGNTIYF	14	TRBV19	TRBJ1-3	NA	NA
TGTGCCACTCGCCCCACAGGGAAGGGGAACACCGGGGAGCTGTTTTTT	CATRPTGKGNTGELFF	16	TRBV10-3	TRBJ2-2	NA	once
TGTGCCAGCAGCTTGGCAAGTGCCCGGGACTACGAGCAGTACTTC	CASSLASARDYEQYF	15	TRBV5-5	TRBJ2-7	NA	NA
TGTGCCAGTAGTAGGTGGGGAATGGGGGCCAACGTCCTGACTTTC	CASSRWGMGANVLTF	15	TRBV19	TRBJ2-6	NA	NA
TGTGCCAGCAGCACAAGACAGATGAACACTGAAGCTTTCTTT	CASSTRQMNTEAFF	14	TRBV4-2	TRBJ1-1	NA	NA
TGTGCCAGCAGCCCGCGGGCAGTCAGGCGCTATGGCTACACCTTC	CASSPRAVRRYGYTF	15	TRBV7-8	TRBJ1-2	NA	NA
TGTGCCAGCAGCTTGGGTCCGGACAGGGGGGCTTTGAGCAATCAGCCCCAGCATTTT	CASSLGPDRGALSNQPQHF	19	TRBV5-6	TRBJ1-5	TRBD1	NA
TGCGCCAGCAGCCAAGAAGTACCTACCCCTTTACGCGAGAGGGCCGTCACAGATACGCAGTATTTT	CASSQEVPTPLRERAVTDTQYF	22	TRBV4-3	TRBJ2-3	NA	NA
TGTGCCAGTAGGATCAGCCGGGACGCCAGAAACATTCAGTACTTC	CASRISRDARNIQYF	15	TRBV19	TRBJ2-4	NA	once
TGTGCCAGCTCCCCCAGGGGCGGGGTCCACGAGCAGTACTTC	CASSPRGGVHEQYF	14	TRBV6-6	TRBJ2-7	NA	NA
TGTGCCTGGAGTACCGGCCTCAATCAGCCCCAGCATTTT	CAWSTGLNQPQHF	13	TRBV30	TRBJ1-5	NA	NA
TGTGCCAGCAGTTCAGCCGACCCAGGGACCGGCTACACCTTC	CASSSADPGTGYTF	14	TRBV6-5	TRBJ1-2	NA	NA
TGTGCCAGCAGTTTTTGGATAGCGGGAGGGCCGGGTAATGAGCAGTTCTTC	CASSFWIAGGPGNEQFF	17	TRBV27	TRBJ2-1	TRBD2	NA
TGTGCCACCAGCAGAGACGGGGTTGCTAATGAAAAACTGTTTTTT	CATSRDGVANEKLFF	15	TRBV15	TRBJ1-4	NA	NA
TGTGCCAGTAGTATTTTAGGCGGCAACTTAGCGCCCCAGCATTTT	CASSILGGNLAPQHF	15	TRBV19	TRBJ1-5	NA	NA
TGCGCCAGCATGGGTGGATATGGGGGGCGGCACGAGCAGTACTTC	CASMGGYGGRHEQYF	15	TRBV5-1	TRBJ2-7	NA	NA
TGTGCCAGTAGTTTCCTCGGCCTAGCCAAAAACATTCAGTACTTC	CASSFLGLAKNIQYF	15	TRBV19	TRBJ2-4	NA	NA
TGTGCCAGCTGCCGGTTCGGGACAGGGGACGAGCAGTACTTC	CASCRFGTGDEQYF	14	TRBV7-9	TRBJ2-7	TRBD1	NA
TGTGCCAGCAGCTCCATCGGACAGGGGGCGATCTATGGCTACACCTTC	CASSSIGQGAIYGYTF	16	TRBV5-4	TRBJ1-2	TRBD1	many